The 23 T cell receptor beta chains reported below all come from one sample, sequenced in a study of fetal regulatory T cell absence and autoimmunity. The data were produced by immunoSEQ multiplex PCR, yet TCRdb's version contains in-frame clones alone and is incomplete. Of 85,000 to 100,000 clones listed, 55% to 75% are singletons. The sample taken for sequencing was pancreas tissue. These receptors were obtained from a male donor with IPEX syndrome.

The chain uses TRBV27 and TRBJ1-2; possible D gene TRBD1, 5 bases. V gave up 3 bases and J gave up 8 bases, with 19 bases separating them. Germline V gene data show CDR1 as MNHEY and CDR2 as SMNVEV (reference sequence). CDR3 length equals 15 residues. The CDR3 DNA reads TGTGCCAGCAGTTTCCGGATGAGAGGGGCTGGGGGCTACACCTTC. Amino acid sequence: CASSFRMRGAGGYTF.

This clone was observed a few times. The chain employs TRBV27 and TRBJ1-5; perhaps TRBD1 as D (6 bases). CDR1 MNHEY and CDR2 SMNVEV come from the germline V gene (reference sequence). Trimming took off 2 bases at V and 2 bases at J, with 7 bases between the two ends. CDR3 size: 14 residues. CDR3 in DNA: TGTGCCAGCAGTTTAGGGGGCGGCAATCAGCCCCAGCATTTT. Encoded protein: CASSLGGGNQPQHF.

The CDR3 sequence: CASRPSREGTYEQYF. The CDR3 DNA reads TGTGCCAGCAGGCCAAGCCGGGAGGGTACCTACGAGCAGTACTTC. The J gene is TRBJ2-7, the V gene TRBV27, with 8 bases identical to TRBD2. CDR3 size: 15 residues. Looked up from germline, CDR1 is MNHEY and CDR2 is SMNVEV (reference sequence). V dropped 6 bases and J dropped 2; count of bases not matched to a gene: 9.

The table lists this clone with a few counts. The chain joins TRBV7-2 to TRBJ1-1, with TRBD1 matching over 9 bases. CDR3 length: 15 amino acids. Trimming removed 4 bases from V and 1 base from J; junction bases left unmatched: 4. Germline V CDR1 and CDR2: SGHTA, FQGNSA. Here the CDR3 reads CASSWRDRANTEAFF. As DNA, the CDR3 is TGTGCCAGCAGCTGGAGGGACAGGGCGAACACTGAAGCTTTCTTT.

The chain is built from TRBV5-4 and TRBJ1-2; D gene ambiguous. The germline V and J ends were trimmed by 4 bases and 4 bases, with 11 bases remaining between them. Germline assignment: CDR1 SGHNT and CDR2 YYREEE (reference sequence). CDR3 length: 13 residues. This CDR3 is CASSVDTAYGYTF. The CDR3 nucleotides read TGTGCCAGCAGCGTTGACACGGCCTATGGCTACACCTTC.

The J gene is TRBJ2-7, the V gene TRBV7-2; perhaps TRBD2 as D (5 bases). The CDR3 length is 13 residues. Germline CDR1 and CDR2: SGHTA and FQGNSA. Trimming stripped 5 bases from V and 3 bases from J, with 11 bases between. The CDR3 spells CASSPTGSYEQYF. The CDR3 bases are TGTGCCAGCAGCCCTACTGGGAGCTACGAGCAGTACTTC.

The rearrangement joins TRBV2 to TRBJ2-7; TRBD2 matches at 10 bases. J gave up 2 bases and V 8 bases, and 3 bases lay outside the gene matches. The germline gives CDR1 SNHLY, CDR2 FYNNEI. The CDR3 is made up of 13 amino acids. CDR3 DNA sequence: TGTGCCAGCGACCTAGCGGGGGCCTACGAGCAGTACTTC. Its protein product is CASDLAGAYEQYF. Using reference TRBV2 and TRBJ2-7 for the parts outside the CDR3, the full variable domain is EPEVTQTPSHQVTQMGQEVILRCVPISNHLYFYWYRQILGQKVEFLVSFYNNEISEKSEIFDDQFSVERPDGSNFTLKIRSTKLEDSAMYFCASDLAGAYEQYFGPGTRLTVT.

This clone turned up a few times. This rearrangement joins TRBV6-5 to TRBJ2-7, with D hard to call. The CDR3 is 15 amino acids. The V and J ends lost 0 bases and 0 bases respectively, with 9 bases between them. Germline CDR1 MNHEY, CDR2 SVGAGI. The CDR3 nucleotides read TGTGCCAGCAGTTACTCAAATACCAACTCCTACGAGCAGTACTTC. Protein: CASSYSNTNSYEQYF.

This clone is a singleton in its sample. The CDR3 DNA sequence: TGTGCCAGCCGACTTTGGTCAGGACAGGGGCTCTTCTCTAGCACAGATACGCAGTATTTT. Protein sequence: CASRLWSGQGLFSSTDTQYF. The chain uses TRBV27 and TRBJ2-3; 9 nucleotides agree with TRBD1. CDR1 MNHEY and CDR2 SMNVEV come from the germline V gene (reference sequence). Trimming cost V 8 bases and J 0 bases; bases outside gene matches: 21. CDR3 length: 20 residues.

J is TRBJ2-7 and V is TRBV7-8; 12 bases fit TRBD2. This CDR3 contains 17 residues. CDR1 and CDR2 (germline): SGHVS, FQNEAQ. After removal of 6 bases from V and 0 bases from J, the junction contained 9 bases not matched to a gene. Written as DNA, the CDR3 is TGTGCCAGCAGGGTAGGGACTAGCGGGTTTAGCTCCTACGAGCAGTACTTC. As protein: CASRVGTSGFSSYEQYF.

V gene TRBV6-5 combines with J gene TRBJ2-7, with 12 bases matching TRBD1. The CDR3 covers 13 residues. V lost 4 bases to trimming and J lost 9 bases; unmatched junction nucleotides: 4. The germline V gene has CDR1 MNHEY and CDR2 SVGAGI. CDR3 sequence reads: CASSSGTGGAQYF. The CDR3 coding sequence is TGTGCCAGCAGTTCCGGGACAGGGGGCGCGCAGTACTTC.

The chain carries TRBV4-1 and TRBJ1-1; D is undetermined. The CDR3 sequence is 17 residues long. The V end was cut by 1 base, the J end by 0 bases, with 15 bases between. The germline V gene encodes CDR1 MGHRA and CDR2 YSYEKL. Here the CDR3 reads CASSQAILSPLNTEAFF. As DNA, the CDR3 is TGCGCCAGCAGCCAAGCCATTTTGAGCCCTCTGAACACTGAAGCTTTCTTT.

This chain joins TRBV19 and TRBJ1-5, with TRBD1 identical over 8 bases. The V and J ends lost 3 bases and 5 bases, in that order; junction bases with no gene match: 3. This CDR3 is built from 14 residues. Germline lookup yields CDR1 LNHDA and CDR2 SQIVND (reference sequence). The CDR3 is CASSIRGPYQPQHF. The CDR3 DNA follows: TGTGCCAGTAGTATCAGGGGGCCCTATCAGCCCCAGCATTTT.

The chain recombines TRBV30 with TRBJ2-1; D gene ambiguous. The CDR3 covers 12 residues. Per germline, CDR1 GTSNPN and CDR2 SVGIG (reference sequence). V was shortened by 1 base and J by 6 bases, with 7 bases between the two germline ends. Written as DNA, the CDR3 is TGTGCCTGGAGTGCCCTGGGCAATGAGCAGTTCTTC. Its translation: CAWSALGNEQFF.

The V gene is TRBV10-2, the J gene TRBJ2-1; D is undetermined. The V and J ends lost 0 bases and 4 bases respectively, with 10 bases between them. This CDR3 is built from 15 residues. Germline V gene data show CDR1 as WSHSY and CDR2 as SAAADI. CDR3 coding DNA: TGCGCCAGCAGTGAGTCTTGGCTATCGTACAATGAGCAGTTCTTC. It yields the protein CASSESWLSYNEQFF.

This chain connects TRBV5-6 to TRBJ2-3; 13 bases are a match to TRBD2. CDR1 and CDR2 from the germline V gene are SGHDT and YYEEEE. The CDR3 has 15 amino acids. V was clipped by 3 bases and J by 4 bases; unmatched bases: 2. The CDR3 region is CASSWGLAGSDTQYF. CDR3 bases: TGTGCCAGCAGCTGGGGACTAGCGGGGTCAGATACGCAGTATTTT.

The chain recombines TRBV19 with TRBJ2-1; possible D gene TRBD2, 6 bases. Deletions cut 4 bases from V and 3 bases from J, with 13 bases between. CDR1 and CDR2 (germline): LNHDA, SQIVND (reference sequence). The CDR3 covers 15 residues. Here the CDR3 reads CASSRGLYLYNEQFF. The CDR3 bases are TGTGCCAGTAGTAGGGGACTGTACCTCTACAATGAGCAGTTCTTC.

The rearrangement joins TRBV18 to TRBJ1-5; D remains ambiguous. V lost 2 bases, J lost 3 bases, and 8 bases lay in between. Germline V gene lookup returns CDR1 KGHSH and CDR2 LQKENI. The CDR3 has 14 amino acids. CDR3 sequence reads: CASSPGWVNQPQHF. The CDR3 DNA sequence: TGTGCCAGCTCACCAGGGTGGGTCAATCAGCCCCAGCATTTT. Supplemented by reference TRBV18 and TRBJ1-5, the full variable domain reads NAGVMQNPRHLVRRRGQEARLRCSPMKGHSHVYWYRQLPEEGLKFMVYLQKENIIDESGMPKERFSAEFPKEGPSILRIQQVVRGDSAAYFCASSPGWVNQPQHFGDGTRLSIL.

The chain couples TRBV13 to TRBJ2-7, with a possible D match to TRBD2 (6 bases). Trimming pared 1 base from V and 7 bases from J, leaving 20 bases between. The CDR3 is made up of 16 amino acids. Germline lookup yields CDR1 PRHDT and CDR2 FYEKMQ (reference sequence). CDR3 sequence: CASSLAGGGVSGEQYF. The CDR3 nucleotides read TGTGCCAGCAGCTTAGCTGGAGGAGGGGTGTCTGGAGAGCAGTACTTC.

This clone was seen once. This chain connects TRBV20-1 to TRBJ1-1; D remains ambiguous. Germline V lookup: CDR1 DFQATT, CDR2 SNEGSKA (reference sequence). Between the trimmed V and J ends, which lost 3 bases and 9 bases, there was a span of 11 bases. The CDR3 length is 11 residues. CDR3 DNA: TGCAGTGCTAGTAATAGAGATAAAGCTTTCTTT. This encodes CSASNRDKAFF.

The chain recombines TRBV5-4 with TRBJ2-3; 11 nucleotides line up with TRBD2. The trim removed 4 bases at V and 4 bases at J, leaving 5 bases unmatched. CDR1 is SGHNT and CDR2 is YYREEE in the germline V gene (reference sequence). This CDR3 is built from 15 residues. The CDR3 spells CASSLTSGSADTQYF. In DNA, the CDR3 is TGTGCCAGCAGCCTCACTAGCGGGAGTGCAGATACGCAGTATTTT.

The rearrangement uses TRBV27 and TRBJ1-2, with 7 bases fitting TRBD1. V was pared by 2 bases and J by 4 bases, with 4 bases of the junction left unmatched. Germline lookup yields CDR1 MNHEY and CDR2 SMNVEV (reference sequence). The CDR3 loop spans 14 amino acids. CDR3 DNA: TGTGCCAGCAGTTTAGGGCCAGGGGGCTATGGCTACACCTTC. This codes for CASSLGPGGYGYTF.

This clone appeared a few times. The chain carries TRBV5-6 and TRBJ2-5; 7 positions match TRBD1. The CDR3 contains 14 residues. V dropped 3 bases and J dropped 5; count of bases not matched to a gene: 7. CDR1 SGHDT and CDR2 YYEEEE come from the germline V gene. The CDR3 nucleotides read TGTGCCAGCAGCTCGACAGGGACGTTCGAGACCCAGTACTTC. Amino acid sequence: CASSSTGTFETQYF.